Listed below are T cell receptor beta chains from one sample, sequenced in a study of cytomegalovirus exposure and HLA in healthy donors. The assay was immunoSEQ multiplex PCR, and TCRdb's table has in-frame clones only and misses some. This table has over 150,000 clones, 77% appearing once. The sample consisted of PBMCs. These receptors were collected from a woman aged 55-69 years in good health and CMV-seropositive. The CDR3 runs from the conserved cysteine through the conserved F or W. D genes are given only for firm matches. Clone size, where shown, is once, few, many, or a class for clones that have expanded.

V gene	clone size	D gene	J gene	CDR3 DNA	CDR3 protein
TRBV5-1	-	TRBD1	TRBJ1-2	TGCGCCAGCAGCTTGGAGGGACAGGGGTTGAGGGGCTACACCTTC	CASSLEGQGLRGYTF
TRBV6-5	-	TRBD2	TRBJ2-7	TGTGCCAGCAGCTCACCCAGCGGGGGGAAAAAGCAGTACTTC	CASSSPSGGKKQYF
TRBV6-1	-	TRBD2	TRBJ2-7	TGTGCCAGCAATGGAGGGACTAGCGGGAAGCTTTGGCAGTACTTC	CASNGGTSGKLWQYF
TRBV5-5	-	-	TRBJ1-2	TGTGCCAGCAGCTTGTTGGGGGGGGGCAGCGTTACCTACTATGGCTACACCTTC	CASSLLGGGSVTYYGYTF
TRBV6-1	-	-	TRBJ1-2	TGTGCCAGCAGTGAGTTTGTTCTTTATGGCTACACCTTC	CASSEFVLYGYTF
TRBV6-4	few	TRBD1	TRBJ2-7	TGTGCCAGCAGTGACCGTTTTGGGACAGCCGAGCAGTACTTC	CASSDRFGTAEQYF
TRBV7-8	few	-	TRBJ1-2	TGTGCCAGCAGCTCAAGACAGTCTAACTATGGCTACACCTTC	CASSSRQSNYGYTF
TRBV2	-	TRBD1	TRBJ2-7	TGTGCCAGCAGTGAAGCGGGACAGTTATACGAGCAGTACTTC	CASSEAGQLYEQYF
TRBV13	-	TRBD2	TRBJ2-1	TGTGCCAGCAGTTGGGGACTAGCGGGGGATTACAATGAGCAGTTCTTC	CASSWGLAGDYNEQFF
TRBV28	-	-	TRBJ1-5	TGTGCCGGCAGTCCCCAATGGACAGTCATGGGTCAGCCCCAGCATTTT	CAGSPQWTVMGQPQHF
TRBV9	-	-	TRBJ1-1	TGTGCCAGCAGCGTAGCTTCGGTGAACACTGAAGCTTTCTTT	CASSVASVNTEAFF
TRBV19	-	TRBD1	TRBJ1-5	TGTGCCAGTAGTATCGGGACAGGGCAAGATCAGCCCCAGCATTTT	CASSIGTGQDQPQHF
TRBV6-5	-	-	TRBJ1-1	TGTGCCAGCAAAAACACCTTGAACACTGAAGCTTTCTTT	CASKNTLNTEAFF
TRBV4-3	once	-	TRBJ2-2	TGCGCCAGCAGCCAACTGGGGCTGGGGACCGGGGAGCTGTTTTTT	CASSQLGLGTGELFF
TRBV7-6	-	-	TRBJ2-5	TGTGCCAGCAGCCCGATGCGTGAGACCCAGTACTTC	CASSPMRETQYF
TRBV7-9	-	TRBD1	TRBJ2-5	TGTGCCAGCAGCCCGGACAGGGGGGAGACCCAGTACTTC	CASSPDRGETQYF
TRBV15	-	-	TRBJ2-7	TGTGCCACCAGCAGAGCCGGGACACCCTACGAGCAGTACTTC	CATSRAGTPYEQYF
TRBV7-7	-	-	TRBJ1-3	TGTGCCAGCAGCTTAGCCCAAGGAGACACCATATATTTT	CASSLAQGDTIYF
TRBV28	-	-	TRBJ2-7	TGTGCCAGCCAAGTGGCGGGACCCTCCTACGAGCAGTACTTC	CASQVAGPSYEQYF
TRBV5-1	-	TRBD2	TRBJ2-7	TGCGCCAGCAGCCCCCTTGCTAGCGGGTCATACGAGCAGTACTTC	CASSPLASGSYEQYF
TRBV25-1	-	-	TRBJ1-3	TGTGCCAGCAGTGAAAGCACGCTCCTCTCTGGAAACACCATATATTTT	CASSESTLLSGNTIYF
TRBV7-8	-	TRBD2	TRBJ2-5	TGTGCCAGCAGCCTTCGGGGGGGCCTGGGGGAGACCCAGTACTTC	CASSLRGGLGETQYF
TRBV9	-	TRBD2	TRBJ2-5	TGTGCCAGCAGCACCTCTAGCGGGAGGGGGGTAGAGACCCAGTACTTC	CASSTSSGRGVETQYF
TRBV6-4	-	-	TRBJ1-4	TGTGCCAGCAGTGTTGGACAGACAACTAATGAAAAACTGTTTTTT	CASSVGQTTNEKLFF
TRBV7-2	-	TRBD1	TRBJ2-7	TGTGCCAGCAGTTCTAGGACAGGGGCCACCCCCGAGCAGTACTTC	CASSSRTGATPEQYF
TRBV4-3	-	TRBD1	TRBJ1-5	TGCGCCAGCAGCCCGACAGGGGTTGGCAATCAGCCCCAGCATTTT	CASSPTGVGNQPQHF
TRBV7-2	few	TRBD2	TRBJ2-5	TGTGCCAGCAGCCGCCTTAGCGGGGGGGCCGAGACCCAGTACTTC	CASSRLSGGAETQYF
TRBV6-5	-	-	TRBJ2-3	TGTGCCAGCGGTTCAGGGAGGATGAGCATCCCCGATACGCAGTATTTT	CASGSGRMSIPDTQYF
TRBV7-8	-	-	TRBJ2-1	TGTGCCAGCAGCCTCCGACAGAGCCCCTACAATGAGCAGTTCTTC	CASSLRQSPYNEQFF
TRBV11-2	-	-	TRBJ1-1	TGTGCCAGCAGCAACCGACAGACTAGCACTGAAGCTTTCTTT	CASSNRQTSTEAFF
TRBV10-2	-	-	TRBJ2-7	TGCGCCAGCAGTGAGTCTTCCGGGAGTAGGTACGAGCAGTACTTC	CASSESSGSRYEQYF
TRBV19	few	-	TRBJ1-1	TGTGCCAGTAGTAAATTTTCAGGGGAGGCTTTCTTT	CASSKFSGEAFF
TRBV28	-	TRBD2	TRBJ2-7	TGTGCCAGCAGTTTATTGGGGGGGGAGGGCCCATTCACAGAGCAGTACTTC	CASSLLGGEGPFTEQYF
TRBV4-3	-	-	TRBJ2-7	TGCGCCAGCAGCCACCGGGACAATCCATACGAGCAGTACTTC	CASSHRDNPYEQYF
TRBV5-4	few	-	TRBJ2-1	TGTGCCAGCAGCTTGGTTGGGGGCGGTGAGCAGTTCTTC	CASSLVGGGEQFF
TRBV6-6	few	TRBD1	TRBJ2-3	TGTGCCAGCAGTTACTCGACAGGGCGAGTCGATACGCAGTATTTT	CASSYSTGRVDTQYF
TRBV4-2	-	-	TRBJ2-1	TGTGCCAGCAGCCAAGATTTGACGGGGGGCCGGAATGAGCAGTTCTTC	CASSQDLTGGRNEQFF
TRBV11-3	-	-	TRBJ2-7	TGTGCCAGCAGCTTAGAGGGCTATAACTACGAGCAGTACTTC	CASSLEGYNYEQYF
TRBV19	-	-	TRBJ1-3	TGTGCCAGTAGTATACTGGGGCGAACTGGAAACACCATATATTTT	CASSILGRTGNTIYF
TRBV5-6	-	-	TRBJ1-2	TGTGCCAGCAGTGCTGACGACAGGCAATTCTATGGCTACACCTTC	CASSADDRQFYGYTF
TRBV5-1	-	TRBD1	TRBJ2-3	TGCGCCAGCAGCAGCCCGGGACAGGGCACAGATACGCAGTATTTT	CASSSPGQGTDTQYF
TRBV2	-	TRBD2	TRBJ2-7	TGTGCCAGCAGAAGCTTACGGGGGGAGGGGAACGAGCAGTACTTC	CASRSLRGEGNEQYF
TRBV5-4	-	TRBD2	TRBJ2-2	TGTGCCAGCAGCGGGGGACTAGCGGGATCAGCGAACACCGGGGAGCTGTTTTTT	CASSGGLAGSANTGELFF
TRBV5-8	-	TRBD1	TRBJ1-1	TGTGCCAGCAGCCTCGACAGGGGGCTTGGCACTGAAGCTTTCTTT	CASSLDRGLGTEAFF
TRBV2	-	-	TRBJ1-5	TGTGCCAGCATTGGGGCCTTTGGGAGCAATCAGCCCCAGCATTTT	CASIGAFGSNQPQHF
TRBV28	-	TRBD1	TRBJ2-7	TGTGCCAGCAGTTCATCCGGGACAGGCTCGAGAGAGCAGTACTTC	CASSSSGTGSREQYF
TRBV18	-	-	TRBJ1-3	TGTGCCAGCTCACCACGGGGGGGCCCGGGAAACACCATATATTTT	CASSPRGGPGNTIYF
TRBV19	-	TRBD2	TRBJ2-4	TGTGCCAGTAAGCGAGGGGAGGGAAACATTCAGTACTTC	CASKRGEGNIQYF
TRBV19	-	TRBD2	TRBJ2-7	TGTGCCAGTAGTACAGAACTAGCGGGATACGAGCAGTACTTC	CASSTELAGYEQYF
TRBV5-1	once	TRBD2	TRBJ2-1	TGCGCCAGCAGCTCGGGACTAGCGGGAGGGCCAAATGAGCAGTTCTTC	CASSSGLAGGPNEQFF
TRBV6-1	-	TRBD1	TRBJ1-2	TGTGCCAGCATGGTGGTCAGGGGGTATGGCTACACCTTC	CASMVVRGYGYTF
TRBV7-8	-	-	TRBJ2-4	TGTTCCAGCAGCCCCTCGGGGGGCTCCCCATTCTCCAAAAACATTCAGTACTTC	CSSSPSGGSPFSKNIQYF
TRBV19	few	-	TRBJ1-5	TGTGCCAGTAGTATCCAGGGAACCTACAATCAGCCCCAGCATTTT	CASSIQGTYNQPQHF
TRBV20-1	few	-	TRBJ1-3	TGCAGTGCTTGGGGCGGGGACACCATATATTTT	CSAWGGDTIYF
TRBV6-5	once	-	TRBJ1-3	TGTGCCAGCAACACCCGCTCTGGAAACACCATATATTTT	CASNTRSGNTIYF